This T cell receptor beta chain was observed in a study of blood T cell repertoires in COVID-19. About the research overall: Collection of acute and convalescent COVID-19 samples took place in the United States, Italy and Spain.

This CDR3 is built from 15 residues. Germline V lookup: CDR1 SGHTA, CDR2 FQGNSA. Trimming took 2 bases from V and 0 from J, leaving 8 bases between them. Method: immunoSEQ multiplex PCR; TCRdb's copy keeps in-frame clones and lacks some. Among under 450,000 clones listed, about nine tenths were seen once. The source material was peripheral blood. This clonotype was sampled from a woman in her thirties or forties with COVID-19, enrolled during active disease. The chain combines TRBV7-2 with TRBJ1-3; D is unclear. This chain's CDR3 is CASSLHTLSGNTIYF. The CDR3 region has the DNA TGTGCCAGCAGCTTACACACCCTCTCTGGAAACACCATATATTTT.